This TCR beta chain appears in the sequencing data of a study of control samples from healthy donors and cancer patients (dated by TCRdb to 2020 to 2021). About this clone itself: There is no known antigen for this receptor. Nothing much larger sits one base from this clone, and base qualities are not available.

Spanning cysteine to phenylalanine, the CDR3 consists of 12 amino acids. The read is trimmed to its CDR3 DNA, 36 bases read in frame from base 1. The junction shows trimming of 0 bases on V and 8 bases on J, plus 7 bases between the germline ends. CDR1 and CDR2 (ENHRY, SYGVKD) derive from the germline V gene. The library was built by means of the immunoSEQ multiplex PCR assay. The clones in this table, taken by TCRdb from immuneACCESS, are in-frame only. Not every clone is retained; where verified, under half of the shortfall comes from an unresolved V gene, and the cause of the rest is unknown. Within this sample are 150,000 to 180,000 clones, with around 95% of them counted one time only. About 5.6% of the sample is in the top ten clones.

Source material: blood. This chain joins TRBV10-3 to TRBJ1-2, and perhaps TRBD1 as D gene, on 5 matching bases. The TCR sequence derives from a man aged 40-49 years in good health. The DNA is TGTGCCATCAGTGAGTCGGGGGTAGGCTACACCTTC. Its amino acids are CAISESGVGYTF.